This T cell receptor beta chain was recovered during a study of lymphopenia after photon versus proton radiotherapy. Comment on this clone: What it recognizes is unknown.

Germline V gene data show CDR1 as SGHRS and CDR2 as YFSETQ. The CDR3 has 15 residues. Trimming took 4 bases from V and 0 from J, leaving 13 bases between them. Clones were read by immunoSEQ multiplex PCR, and TCRdb kept only the in-frame ones, dropping some. The sample yields more than 15,000 clones, 88% seen once. Regarding the study as a whole: Photon-treated patients lost naive T cells and TCR diversity; proton-treated stayed stable. Post-nadir TCR diversity decline inversely tracked overall survival among those who died. After lymphocyte nadir, photon-treated repertoires showed oligoclonal expansion, especially CD8+ Temra. Better survival with proton therapy was suggested as possible, not demonstrated.

This clonotype originated in a woman in her sixties with cholangiocarcinoma. Some clones in this sample may be carry-over from other donors' samples. The rearrangement joins TRBV5-1 to TRBJ2-5; D is possibly TRBD1 (5 bases). Sequencing was performed on peripheral blood, taken from a patient treated with proton-based radiotherapy. The CDR3 coding sequence is TGCGCCAGCAGCCCACCCAAGGGGAACCAAGAGACCCAGTACTTC. Translated: CASSPPKGNQETQYF.